This T cell receptor (beta chain) was recovered during a study of vaccination and CD4 T cells after COVID-19. Study as a whole: Control wells got either CEFX epitopes, HIV-1 Nef peptides, or no peptide at all. Overall study findings and caveats: A median of approximately 90% of reactive clones, in convalescent patients, became evident only post-vaccination.

Treatment described: roughly 10-day PBMC culture with coronavirus spike peptide pools or control peptides (ViraFEST assay). Under the ViraFEST approach, antigen-specific T cells were expanded with peptide pools and TCRs subsequently sequenced. Every well contained under 2.5 million PBMCs, which were grown with approximately 9.5 IU/ml IL-2 and approximately 9.5 ug/ml peptide pools. CD4+ T cells that had been cultured provided DNA sequenced with the Oncomine TCR Beta short-read assay. TCRdb re-called the PCR reads through MiXCR, storing one row per CDR3 protein. The data contain around 9,200 distinct CDR3 sequences, about 59% of them singletons. This CDR3 is 14 amino acids long. V shed 6 bases, J shed 5 bases, and the junction held 11 bases outside the gene matches. Germline CDR1 is DFQATT and CDR2 is SNEGSKA (reference sequence). This clonotype was counted between two and nine times. As yet, its antigen is unknown.

Sequencing was performed on CD4+ T cells from blood, cultured in vitro. The chain couples TRBV20-1 to TRBJ2-5; 8 bases align to TRBD1. This clonotype originated in a human donor who had recovered from COVID-19. Here the CDR3 reads CSAETGEVMETQYF. CDR3 DNA: TGCAGTGCAGAGACAGGGGAGGTGATGGAGACCCAGTACTTC.